This TCR beta chain appears in the sequencing data of a study of shared clonotypes between healthy human individuals. Overall study: For every donor, three CD4 naive, three CD4 memory, two CD8 naive and one CD8 memory plates were used. Overall study findings and caveats: When compared with the clonotypes that were shared by all four sorted-subset donors, the non-shared clonotypes turned out to have lower generation probabilities.

For this clone: Antigen: not known.

Sequenced by immunoSEQ multiplex PCR; TCRdb stores in-frame clones only, minus some. The repertoire includes about 2.2 million clones, 93% of them detected once, and more than 1.5% sits in the top ten. The CDR3 has 19 amino acids. CDR1 is SQVTM and CDR2 is ANQGSEA in the germline V gene. V gave up 0 bases and J gave up 3 bases; unmatched junction bases: 15. Naive CD8 cells lacked CD45RO, underwent positive selection for CCR7 and left out terminally differentiated effector memory CD45RA+ cells. The rearrangement joins TRBV29-1 to TRBJ1-3; 9 bases fit TRBD1. This TCR was recovered from a man aged 18 to 29 in good health. Some clones in this sample may be carry-over from other donors' samples. The sample was naive CD8+ T cells from PBMCs. CDR3 region: CSVEDEGGTGRRDGNTIYF. CDR3 nucleotides: TGCAGCGTTGAAGATGAAGGGGGGACAGGGAGAAGGGATGGAAACACCATATATTTT.